A single count supports the clone carrying this T cell receptor beta chain. Its antigen is unknown. Profiled with immunoSEQ multiplex PCR; TCRdb holds only in-frame clones, not every one. This sample has over 45,000 clones; approximately 90% occur once, and the top ten carry 11% to 15%. The data belong to a study of OX40 agonist ivuxolimab in advanced cancers. Study information: Of mixed ages from about 23 to 90 and averaging about 56 years, the group was roughly 85% male. Prior therapy, whether anti-PD-1, anti-PD-L1 or anti-CTLA-4, was allowed, and 35% to 40% had some. Findings and limits, study-wide: Individuals who were partial responders at 0.1-3.0 mg/kg had clonal expansion that ranked among the lowest.

Germline V lookup: CDR1 MGHRA, CDR2 YSYEKL. The CDR3 spans 16 residues. The junction had 10 bases not matched to a gene; V was cut back by 3 bases and J by 3 bases. Patients had blood sampled at baseline and again on cycle 4 day 1 and cycle 7 day 1. The origin of this receptor is an adult with an advanced solid tumor such as melanoma, head and neck, liver or kidney cancer. The sample consisted of CD4+ or CD8+ T cells sorted from blood, taken in a trial of the OX40 agonist ivuxolimab. The chain couples TRBV4-1 to TRBJ1-1, with TRBD1 identical over 7 bases. The CDR3, as DNA: TGCGCCAGCAGCCACATACAGGGGTTTTTGGACACTGAAGCTTTCTTT. Translating it yields CASSHIQGFLDTEAFF.